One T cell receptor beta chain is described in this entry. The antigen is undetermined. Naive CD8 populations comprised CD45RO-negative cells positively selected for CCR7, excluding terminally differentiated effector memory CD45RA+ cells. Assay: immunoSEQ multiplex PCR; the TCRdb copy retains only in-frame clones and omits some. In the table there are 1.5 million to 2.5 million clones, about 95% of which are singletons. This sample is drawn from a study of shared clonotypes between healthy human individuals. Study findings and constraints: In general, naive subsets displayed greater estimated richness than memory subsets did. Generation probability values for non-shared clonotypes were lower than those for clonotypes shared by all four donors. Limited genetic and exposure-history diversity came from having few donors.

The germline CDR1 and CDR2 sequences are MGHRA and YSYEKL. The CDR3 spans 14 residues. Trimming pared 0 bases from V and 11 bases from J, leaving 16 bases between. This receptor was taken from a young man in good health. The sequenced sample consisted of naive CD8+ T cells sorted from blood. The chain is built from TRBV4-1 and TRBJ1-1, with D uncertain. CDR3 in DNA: TGCGCCAGCAGCCAAGACACGGAGACCCTTTGGGCTTTCTTT. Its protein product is CASSQDTETLWAFF.